The TCR beta chain under discussion was sequenced for a study of cytomegalovirus exposure and HLA in healthy donors. The CDR3 runs to 17 residues. CDR1 and CDR2 (germline): KGHSH, LQKENI. The V gene lost 2 bases and the J gene lost 0 bases, with 17 bases spanning the gap. In the PCR, 60 Vbeta and 13 Jbeta primers were used. Measured with immunoSEQ multiplex PCR; TCRdb has only the in-frame clones, and not every one. The sample has about 200,000 clones, roughly three quarters seen once. The sequenced material came from PBMCs. This clonotype originated in a male donor in good health and CMV-seropositive. The chain joins TRBV18 to TRBJ2-7; D perhaps matches TRBD2 (6 bases). CDR3 DNA sequence: TGTGCCAGCTCACCAAACGTACCGGGTAGCGGCTCCTACGAGCAGTACTTC. Translated, it gives CASSPNVPGSGSYEQYF.